What follows are 32 T cell receptor beta chains derived from one specimen sequenced in a study of blood T cell repertoires in COVID-19. Here immunoSEQ multiplex PCR was the method, and the copy in TCRdb shows in-frame clones only, minus some. The table has under 75,000 clones, around nine tenths seen once. The sequenced material came from peripheral blood. The receptors here all came from a woman between 18 and 29 years old with acute or convalescent COVID-19.

J is TRBJ1-2 and V is TRBV4-3; D is undetermined. The CDR3 has 15 residues. In germline, CDR1 is LGHNA, CDR2 YSLEER. V was cut by 1 base and J by 4 bases, with 13 bases left in between. CDR3 loop: CASSQAIGEAYGYTF. The CDR3 DNA reads as TGCGCCAGCAGCCAAGCCATAGGCGAGGCCTATGGCTACACCTTC.

V is TRBV20-1 and J is TRBJ1-3, with 8 bases aligning to TRBD1. V was pared by 3 bases and J by 6 bases, with 10 bases of the junction left unmatched. This CDR3 has 15 amino acids. Germline CDR1 DFQATT, CDR2 SNEGSKA (reference sequence). The CDR3 DNA is TGCAGTGCTAGTACTGGACAGGGATTGGAAAACACCATATATTTT. Amino acid sequence: CSASTGQGLENTIYF.

The J gene is TRBJ1-2, the V gene TRBV7-5; TRBD1 is the table's D call and was not checked against the DNA. TRBV7-5 constitutes a pseudogene. The CDR3 is 16 residues long. The CDR3 region is CVRSNEVFVRDYGYTF. CDR3 nucleotide sequence: TGTGTCAGAAGCAATGAGGTATTTGTCAGGGACTATGGCTACACCTTC.

The V call is TRBV3-1 (or the pseudogene TRBV3-2), the J call TRBJ2-7; the D is unclear. The CDR3 sequence is 16 residues long. Between the trimmed V and J ends, which lost 8 bases and 2 bases, there was a span of 22 bases. Germline V gene lookup returns CDR1 LGHDT and CDR2 YNNKEL (reference sequence). The CDR3 region is CASGQGAGLLAYEQYF. The CDR3 DNA reads TGTGCCAGCGGGCAAGGAGCAGGCCTTCTTGCCTACGAGCAGTACTTC.

This clone appeared once. The chain recombines TRBV2 with TRBJ2-2; 7 nucleotides match TRBD2. The J segment lost 6 bases and the V segment lost 9 bases, leaving 13 bases of the junction unmatched. The CDR3 has 15 amino acids. Germline-derived CDR1 and CDR2 are SNHLY and FYNNEI. The CDR3 loop is CASSTSYVRAGELFF. CDR3 bases: TGTGCCAGTTCGACTAGCTACGTTCGGGCCGGGGAGCTGTTTTTT. The full variable domain, its missing parts supplied by reference TRBV2 and TRBJ2-2, is EPEVTQTPSHQVTQMGQEVILRCVPISNHLYFYWYRQILGQKVEFLVSFYNNEISEKSEIFDDQFSVERPDGSNFTLKIRSTKLEDSAMYFCASSTSYVRAGELFFGEGSRLTVL.

The rearrangement links TRBV2 to TRBJ1-6; 7 bases are a match to TRBD1. The CDR3 is 13 residues long. Germline CDR1 and CDR2: SNHLY and FYNNEI. The V and J ends lost 6 bases and 9 bases, in that order; junction bases with no gene match: 5. The CDR3 DNA reads TGTGCCAGCAGGGGGGACAGTATTTCACCCCTCCACTTT. This encodes CASRGDSISPLHF. Variable domain in full (rest from reference TRBV2 and TRBJ1-6): EPEVTQTPSHQVTQMGQEVILRCVPISNHLYFYWYRQILGQKVEFLVSFYNNEISEKSEIFDDQFSVERPDGSNFTLKIRSTKLEDSAMYFCASRGDSISPLHFGNGTRLTVT.

This clone occurred once. The V gene is TRBV11-3, the J gene TRBJ1-2, with D possibly being TRBD1 (6 bases). The germline V and J ends were trimmed by 1 base and 2 bases, with 11 bases remaining between them. The CDR3 is 15 amino acids. Germline V lookup: CDR1 SGHNT, CDR2 YENEEA. As DNA, the CDR3 is TGTGCCAGCAGCTTAGGGGGCCAGGGGAACTATGGCTACACCTTC. It encodes CASSLGGQGNYGYTF. The full variable domain, its missing parts supplied by reference TRBV11-3 and TRBJ1-2, is EAGVVQSPRYKIIEKKQPVAFWCNPISGHNTLYWYLQNLGQGPELLIRYENEEAVDDSQLPKDRFSAERLKGVDSTLKIQPAELGDSAVYLCASSLGGQGNYGYTFGSGTRLTVV.

A word on this clone: The sample has other DNA sequences that encode this CDR3 too. The rearrangement uses TRBV5-1 and TRBJ2-2, with TRBD1 as a possible D gene (6 bases). With 4 bases removed from V and 0 bases from J, the gap between germline ends came to 16 bases. This CDR3 region has 17 residues. Germline V CDR1 and CDR2: SGHRS, YFSETQ. In DNA, the CDR3 is TGCGCCAGCAGCCTGGGACACAGGGATCCGAACACCGGGGAGCTGTTTTTT. Amino acid sequence: CASSLGHRDPNTGELFF.

The gene calls are TRBV4-2 and TRBJ1-1, with a tentative D call TRBD1 (6 bases). Germline-derived CDR1 and CDR2 are LGHNA and YNFKEQ. Deletions cut 3 bases from V and 0 bases from J, with 14 bases between. The CDR3 consists of 16 residues. CDR3 in DNA: TGTGCCAGCAGCCAGGCGACGGGACACCTGAACACTGAAGCTTTCTTT. Its protein product is CASSQATGHLNTEAFF.

This chain links TRBV5-4 with TRBJ2-7, with 9 bases lining up with TRBD1. J gave up 0 bases and V 2 bases, and 3 bases lay outside the gene matches. The germline gives CDR1 SGHNT, CDR2 YYREEE (reference sequence). The CDR3 sequence is 15 residues long. CDR3 in amino acids: CASSFTGGASYEQYF. In DNA, the CDR3 is TGTGCCAGCAGCTTCACAGGGGGCGCCTCCTACGAGCAGTACTTC.

The chain joins TRBV19 to TRBJ2-5, with 7 bases fitting TRBD1. V gave up 3 bases and J gave up 5 bases; unmatched junction bases: 3. CDR1 is LNHDA, CDR2 SQIVND, per germline (reference sequence). The CDR3 has 13 amino acids. The CDR3 sequence is CASSITRGETQYF. The CDR3 coding sequence is TGTGCCAGTAGTATTACCAGGGGGGAGACCCAGTACTTC.

The rearrangement links TRBV4-1 to TRBJ1-1, with D possibly matching TRBD1 (6 bases). The CDR3 length is 17 residues. The V end lost 4 bases, the J end lost 2 bases, and 20 bases lay between the germline ends. Germline V lookup: CDR1 MGHRA, CDR2 YSYEKL. CDR3 sequence reads: CASSPNLQGRLNTEAFF. CDR3 DNA sequence: TGCGCCAGCAGCCCAAACCTACAGGGACGATTAAACACTGAAGCTTTCTTT.

The sample holds one count of this clone. Other DNA sequences within the sample encode an identical CDR3. This chain uses TRBV5-1 with TRBJ1-6; D is unresolved. In germline, CDR1 is SGHRS, CDR2 YFSETQ. Trimming took 1 base from V and 0 from J, leaving 8 bases between them. This CDR3 contains 16 residues. The CDR3 DNA reads as TGCGCCAGCAGCTTGCAAGCCCTCTCCTATAATTCACCCCTCCACTTT. Amino acid sequence: CASSLQALSYNSPLHF.

The rearrangement links TRBV18 to TRBJ2-7; TRBD1 matches at 7 bases. This CDR3 spans 16 amino acids. In germline, CDR1 is KGHSH, CDR2 LQKENI. With V trimmed by 6 bases and J by 5 bases, 16 bases remained unmatched. CDR3 amino acids: CASSQTAGDRVNEQYF. The CDR3 coding sequence is TGTGCCAGCTCCCAAACTGCCGGCGACAGGGTGAACGAGCAGTACTTC.

The DNA of the CDR3 is TGTGCCTGGAGTGGACAGGGCAATCAGCCCCAGCATTTT. It encodes CAWSGQGNQPQHF. This rearrangement joins TRBV30 to TRBJ1-5; D perhaps matches TRBD1 (6 bases). CDR1 and CDR2 (germline): GTSNPN, SVGIG (reference sequence). V was cut by 1 base and J by 2 bases, with 6 bases left in between. The CDR3 length is 13 residues.

V gene TRBV12-5 combines with J gene TRBJ1-2; D is unresolved. This CDR3 is 14 amino acids long. The ends were cut back, 7 bases at V and 5 bases at J, with 17 bases in the middle. CDR1 LGHNT and CDR2 FRNRAP come from the germline V gene. The CDR3 here is CASAQLPLLYGYTF. CDR3 sequence (DNA): TGTGCTAGTGCCCAACTCCCCCTATTATATGGCTACACCTTC. Using reference TRBV12-5 and TRBJ1-2 for the parts outside the CDR3, the full variable domain is DARVTQTPRHKVTEMGQEVTMRCQPILGHNTVFWYRQTMMQGLELLAYFRNRAPLDDSGMPKDRFSAEMPDATLATLKIQPSEPRDSAVYFCASAQLPLLYGYTFGSGTRLTVV.

The V gene is TRBV1, the J gene TRBJ2-7; the DNA was not compared with TRBD2, the D call given in the table. TRBV1 is termed a pseudogene. The length of the CDR3 is 13 residues. The CDR3 DNA follows: TGCACCCGATCTCGGGCGGGAATCTACGAGCAGTACTTC. It encodes CTRSRAGIYEQYF.

The chain joins TRBV6-2 or TRBV6-3 to TRBJ2-7; no clear D. CDR3 length: 13 residues. CDR1 and CDR2 (germline): MNHEY, SVGEGT. Trimming took off 0 bases at V and 2 bases at J, with 5 bases between the two ends. The CDR3 DNA reads as TGTGCCAGCAGTTACTCTATTACCTACGAGCAGTACTTC. Protein: CASSYSITYEQYF.

The chain has TRBV7-2 and TRBJ2-7; TRBD2 might be the D (5 bases). The CDR3 consists of 14 residues. Trimming took 5 bases from V and 0 from J, leaving 11 bases between them. Germline assignment: CDR1 SGHTA and CDR2 FQGNSA. The CDR3 DNA follows: TGTGCCAGCAGCAGTGCGACTAACTCCTACGAGCAGTACTTC. As protein: CASSSATNSYEQYF. The complete variable domain, with remaining parts taken from reference TRBV7-2 and TRBJ2-7, reads GAGVSQSPSNKVTEKGKDVELRCDPISGHTALYWYRQSLGQGLEFLIYFQGNSAPDKSGLPSDRFSAERTGGSVSTLTIQRTQQEDSAVYLCASSSATNSYEQYFGPGTRLTVT.

V gene TRBV12-3 or TRBV12-4 combines with J gene TRBJ1-5, with a possible D match to TRBD1 (5 bases). The V end was cut by 8 bases, the J end by 6 bases, with 11 bases between. The CDR3 totals 12 residues. Here the CDR3 reads CASGPTGQPQHF. CDR3 sequence (DNA): TGTGCCAGCGGACCCACAGGTCAGCCCCAGCATTTT.

This clone was observed a few times. Other DNA variants within this sample encode the same CDR3. CDR3: CASSLGQNTEAFF. In DNA form, the CDR3 reads TGTGCCAGCAGCTTAGGACAGAACACTGAAGCTTTCTTT. V gene TRBV7-2 combines with J gene TRBJ1-1; D is unclear. The CDR3 is made up of 13 amino acids. Germline CDR1 reads SGHTA; CDR2 reads FQGNSA. Trimming stripped 1 base from V and 1 base from J, with 4 bases between.

The V and J genes are TRBV7-8 and TRBJ1-1; 7 bases are a match to TRBD1. V was pared by 6 bases and J by 10 bases, with 20 bases of the junction left unmatched. From germline, CDR1 is SGHVS and CDR2 FQNEAQ. The length of the CDR3 is 16 residues. CDR3 in DNA: TGTGCCAGCAGTCACAGGGGAGCTCTTAAGGGGGCTGGAGCTTTCTTT. Residues: CASSHRGALKGAGAFF.

The V and J genes are TRBV4-2 and TRBJ1-1, with 10 bases that match TRBD1. This CDR3 region has 14 residues. V lost 1 base and J lost 7; bases outside the gene matches: 3. Germline loops: CDR1 LGHNA, CDR2 YNFKEQ. This chain's CDR3 is CASSQGGTGDEAFF. For the CDR3, the DNA is TGTGCCAGCAGCCAAGGGGGGACAGGGGATGAAGCTTTCTTT.

The CDR3 spells CASSQDLGQGAGANEKLFF. The CDR3 nucleotides are TGCGCCAGCAGCCAAGATCTTGGACAGGGGGCCGGGGCTAATGAAAAACTGTTTTTT. The V and J genes are TRBV4-1 and TRBJ1-4, with TRBD1 identical over 11 bases. The germline V gene has CDR1 MGHRA and CDR2 YSYEKL. The CDR3 length is 19 residues. The V gene end was trimmed by 0 bases and the J gene end by 3 bases; junction bases not matched to a gene: 9.

The chain couples TRBV18 to TRBJ1-1; perhaps TRBD1 as D (6 bases). V was clipped by 5 bases and J by 1 base, with 8 bases between them. Germline V lookup: CDR1 KGHSH, CDR2 LQKENI. The CDR3 loop spans 13 amino acids. The CDR3 DNA reads TGTGCCAGCTCAGAGGACAGGAACACTGAAGCTTTCTTT. Protein product: CASSEDRNTEAFF.

This clone was seen just once. The chain has TRBV28 and TRBJ1-2, with 9 bases identical to TRBD1. This CDR3 has 15 amino acids. Trimming at V came to 2 bases and at J to 2 bases, leaving 3 bases not matched to a gene. Germline V CDR1 and CDR2: MDHEN, SYDVKM. In DNA form, the CDR3 reads TGTGCCAGCAGTTTACAGGGGACAGGGAACTATGGCTACACCTTC. Protein: CASSLQGTGNYGYTF.

This clone was seen only once. The chain joins TRBV5-6 to TRBJ1-1, with D possibly TRBD1 on 5 matching bases. Trimming took 0 bases from V and 3 from J, leaving 9 bases between them. The CDR3 runs to 14 residues. Per the germline V gene, CDR1 is SGHDT and CDR2 is YYEEEE. The chain's CDR3 is CASSLGPRDTEAFF. The CDR3 DNA is TGTGCCAGCAGCTTGGGTCCCAGGGACACTGAAGCTTTCTTT.

Only one count was recorded for this clone. This chain connects TRBV12-3 or TRBV12-4 to TRBJ1-2; 7 nucleotides match TRBD1. This CDR3 spans 13 amino acids. The V and J ends lost 6 bases and 5 bases, in that order; junction bases with no gene match: 6. CDR3 bases: TGTGCCAGCAGAAAAGACAGGGATTATGGCTACACCTTC. Residues: CASRKDRDYGYTF.

The CDR3 is CASSSPSSGNTIYF. The CDR3 coding sequence is TGTGCCAGCAGCTCACCCAGCTCTGGAAACACCATATATTTT. The chain uses TRBV11-2 and TRBJ1-3; D gene uncertain. With 4 bases removed from V and 0 bases from J, the gap between germline ends came to 7 bases. CDR1 SGHAT and CDR2 FQNNGV come from the germline V gene. The length of the CDR3 is 14 residues.

The gene calls are TRBV12-5 and TRBJ1-2; D remains ambiguous. The CDR3 loop spans 17 amino acids. Germline-derived CDR1 and CDR2 are LGHNT and FRNRAP. Trimming pared 4 bases from V and 4 bases from J, leaving 22 bases between. The CDR3 sequence is CASGWVRVPAYLYGYTF. The CDR3 region has the DNA TGTGCTAGTGGTTGGGTCCGTGTACCAGCGTACCTCTATGGCTACACCTTC.

The chain joins TRBV5-4 to TRBJ2-1, with 11 positions matching TRBD2. V shed 1 base, J shed 7 bases, and the junction held 10 bases outside the gene matches. Germline CDR1 and CDR2: SGHNT and YYREEE (reference sequence). The CDR3 extends over 17 amino acids. CDR3: CASSLTILAGESNEQFF. The CDR3 DNA reads TGTGCCAGCAGCTTGACAATACTAGCGGGAGAGTCTAATGAGCAGTTCTTC.

The V call is TRBV27, the J call TRBJ1-1, with a tentative D call TRBD1 (5 bases). This CDR3 region has 13 residues. Trimming cost V 2 bases and J 5 bases, with 9 bases left between them. CDR1 MNHEY and CDR2 SMNVEV come from the germline V gene (reference sequence). The CDR3 here is CASSLIRDTEAFF. CDR3 DNA: TGTGCCAGCAGTTTAATCAGGGATACTGAAGCTTTCTTT.